A single sample gave rise to the 11 T cell receptor beta chains below, sequenced in a study of CD8 T cells in ankylosing spondylitis. TCRdb analysed the 5' RACE reads with MiXCR anew, one entry per CDR3 protein. The repertoire consists of under 300,000 distinct CDR3 sequences, with around 10% occurring once and the leading ten covering less than 7.5%. The sequencing sample was made of blood, either unsorted or a sorted T cell fraction (not recorded which). The origin of the receptors is a male donor with ankylosing spondylitis or in good health (not recorded which).

This clonotype was seen at least ten times. V is TRBV12-3 or TRBV12-4 and J is TRBJ1-2, with 7 positions matching TRBD1. The J segment lost 4 bases and the V segment lost 1 base, leaving 3 bases of the junction unmatched. The CDR3 extends over 14 amino acids. This CDR3 is CASSLGTGSYGYTF. Here the CDR3 DNA reads TGTGCCAGCAGTTTAGGGACAGGATCCTATGGCTACACCTTC.

The chain carries TRBV20-1 and TRBJ1-2; D is possibly TRBD1 (5 bases). Trimming cost V 5 bases and J 3 bases, with 19 bases left between them. Germline V gene sequence: CDR1 DFQATT, CDR2 SNEGSKA (reference sequence). The CDR3 length is 15 residues. CDR3 bases: TGCAGTGCTGCCACCCCGGGACGGACACACTATGGCTACACCTTC. Translating it yields CSAATPGRTHYGYTF.

This clonotype was counted at least ten times. V usage is TRBV5-1 and J usage is TRBJ1-2; D call uncertain. There are 14 residues in the CDR3. Trimming shortened V by 3 bases and J by 4 bases, and 13 bases separated the two germline ends. Germline V gene sequence: CDR1 SGHRS, CDR2 YFSETQ. CDR3 sequence (DNA): TGCGCCAGCAGCTCGTCGGGCGGTGGCTATGGCTACACCTTC. Protein: CASSSSGGGYGYTF.

This clonotype appeared a few times. V is TRBV6-5 and J is TRBJ2-1; either TRBD1 or TRBD2 may supply D (5 bases each). Trimming took 4 bases from V and 9 from J, leaving 16 bases between them. The V gene's germline CDR1 is MNHEY and CDR2 SVGAGI. This CDR3 region has 14 residues. The CDR3 DNA reads as TGTGCCAGCAGTTGGGGTCGAGGGGCAAGTGAGCAGTTCTTC. Translation: CASSWGRGASEQFF.

This clonotype has a handful of counts. The chain has TRBV6-2 or TRBV6-3 and TRBJ2-2; D is uncertain. Germline V gene data show CDR1 as MNHEY and CDR2 as SVGEGT. The V end was cut by 0 bases, the J end by 8 bases, with 4 bases between. This CDR3 is built from 12 residues. The CDR3 spells CASSYSRGELFF. DNA for the CDR3: TGTGCCAGCAGTTACTCGCGGGGGGAGCTGTTTTTT.

The rearrangement uses TRBV12-3 or TRBV12-4 and TRBJ2-5; possibly TRBD1 or TRBD2 for D (5 bases each). With 6 bases removed from V and 2 bases from J, the gap between germline ends came to 10 bases. The CDR3 has 13 residues. In DNA form, the CDR3 reads TGTGCCAGCAGCCAGGGACGACAAGAGACCCAGTACTTC. Translating gives CASSQGRQETQYF.

This clonotype was found many times. V usage is TRBV20-1 and J usage is TRBJ1-5; perhaps TRBD1 as D (6 bases). The CDR3 covers 16 residues. From germline, CDR1 is DFQATT and CDR2 SNEGSKA (reference sequence). V was cut by 2 bases and J by 1 base, with 15 bases left in between. The CDR3 DNA follows: TGCAGTGCTAGACGGGCTTACGGGGGCAGCAATCAGCCCCAGCATTTT. Translating it yields CSARRAYGGSNQPQHF.

This clonotype was counted ten times or more. The rearrangement uses TRBV5-1 and TRBJ2-1; 8 bases agree with TRBD2. The CDR3 is made up of 14 amino acids. The germline gives CDR1 SGHRS, CDR2 YFSETQ. After removal of 5 bases from V and 5 bases from J, the junction contained 6 bases not matched to a gene. The CDR3 loop is CASRETSVNNEQFF. In DNA form, the CDR3 reads TGCGCCAGCAGGGAGACTAGCGTCAACAATGAGCAGTTCTTC.

This clonotype was counted only a few times. A read error may explain this, as a much larger clone is one base away. The rearrangement joins TRBV6-4 to TRBJ2-3; TRBD2 matches 11 bases. Germline V gene lookup returns CDR1 MRHNA and CDR2 SNTAGT. This CDR3 has 15 amino acids. The ends lost 6 bases at V and 2 bases at J; junction bases unmatched: 4. Here the CDR3 DNA reads TGTGCCAGCAGGGCGACTAGCGGGGCCACAGATACGCAGTATTTT. The encoded protein is CASRATSGATDTQYF.

This clonotype was counted at least ten times. The chain links TRBV12-3 or TRBV12-4 to TRBJ2-2; perhaps TRBD1 as D (5 bases). V lost 6 bases to trimming and J lost 0 bases, with 11 bases between them. The CDR3 runs to 15 residues. This chain's CDR3 is CASSQTETNTGELFF. The CDR3 DNA sequence: TGTGCCAGCAGCCAGACAGAAACGAACACCGGGGAGCTGTTTTTT.

In this sample, this clonotype turned up a few times. The rearrangement joins TRBV6-1 to TRBJ1-5; maybe TRBD1 (5 bases). V was clipped by 5 bases and J by 3 bases, with 17 bases between them. CDR1 is MNHNS, CDR2 SASEGT, per germline. This CDR3 spans 16 amino acids. As DNA, the CDR3 is TGTGCCAGCAGTAAACCGAAAGACGGACACAATCAGCCCCAGCATTTT. It specifies CASSKPKDGHNQPQHF.